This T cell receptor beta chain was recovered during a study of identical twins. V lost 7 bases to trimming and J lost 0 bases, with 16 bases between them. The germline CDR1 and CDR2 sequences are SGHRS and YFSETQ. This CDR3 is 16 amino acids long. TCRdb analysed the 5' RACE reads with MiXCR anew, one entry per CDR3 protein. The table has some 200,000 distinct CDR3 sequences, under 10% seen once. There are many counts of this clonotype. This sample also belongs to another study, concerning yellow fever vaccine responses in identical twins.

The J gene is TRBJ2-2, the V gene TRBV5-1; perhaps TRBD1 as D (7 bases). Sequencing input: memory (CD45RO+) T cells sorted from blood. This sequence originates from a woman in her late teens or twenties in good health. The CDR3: CASGGTDISNTGELFF. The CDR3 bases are TGCGCCAGCGGCGGGACAGATATTTCGAACACCGGGGAGCTGTTTTTT.